These 10 T cell receptor beta chains share one sample of origin, sequenced in a study of blood T cell repertoires in COVID-19. Assay: immunoSEQ multiplex PCR; the TCRdb copy retains only in-frame clones and omits some. The table has about 380,000 clones, around 90% seen once; the top ten hold about 6.8%. The sample taken for sequencing was peripheral blood. Source of these receptors: a man between 18 and 29 years old with active or convalescent COVID-19.

The V gene is TRBV25-1, the J gene TRBJ1-4; TRBD1 might be the D (5 bases). This CDR3 has 14 residues. In germline, CDR1 is MGHDK, CDR2 SYGVNS. Trimming stripped 0 bases from V and 8 bases from J, with 10 bases between. CDR3 in amino acids: CASSEYRGKEKLFF. CDR3 DNA: TGTGCCAGCAGTGAATATCGGGGGAAAGAAAAACTGTTTTTT. The full variable domain, its missing parts supplied by reference TRBV25-1 and TRBJ1-4, is EADIYQTPRYLVIGTGKKITLECSQTMGHDKMYWYQQDPGMELHLIHYSYGVNSTEKGDLSSESTVSRIRTEHFPLTLESARPSHTSQYLCASSEYRGKEKLFFGSGTQLSVL.

The chain links TRBV27 to TRBJ1-2; tentatively, D is TRBD1 (6 bases). CDR3 length: 14 amino acids. Germline V gives CDR1 MNHEY, CDR2 SMNVEV (reference sequence). Trimming took off 7 bases at V and 4 bases at J, with 16 bases between the two ends. CDR3: CASKGDGVSYGYTF. CDR3 DNA sequence: TGTGCCAGCAAGGGGGACGGGGTGTCCTATGGCTACACCTTC.

In this sample, this clone turned up once. The rearrangement joins TRBV5-1 to TRBJ2-3, with 9 bases that match TRBD2. This CDR3 is 15 amino acids long. The V gene's germline CDR1 is SGHRS and CDR2 YFSETQ. The J segment lost 7 bases and the V segment lost 6 bases, leaving 12 bases of the junction unmatched. CDR3 DNA: TGCGCCAGCACCCCGGGGCGGGGGGGCCGTTATACGCAGTATTTT. This sequence encodes CASTPGRGGRYTQYF.

This sequence joins TRBV21-1 and TRBJ2-5; TRBD2, the table's D call, lacks a check against the DNA. TRBV21-1 constitutes a pseudogene. This CDR3 is 17 amino acids long. The CDR3 protein is CASPNRGRLAGEETQYF. The DNA for the CDR3 is TGTGCCAGCCCCAATCGGGGGAGACTAGCGGGAGAAGAGACCCAGTACTTC.

The V and J genes are TRBV4-2 and TRBJ2-1; D is possibly TRBD1 (7 bases). This CDR3 spans 15 amino acids. Per germline, CDR1 LGHNA and CDR2 YNFKEQ. Trimming took 5 bases from V and 8 from J, leaving 19 bases between them. The CDR3 is CASSKEGARLYEQFF. CDR3 in DNA: TGTGCCAGCAGCAAGGAGGGGGCTAGACTCTATGAGCAGTTCTTC.

This clone was picked up one time. This sequence joins TRBV27 and TRBJ2-5; 9 bases match TRBD1. Unmatched junction bases numbered 7, after V lost 7 bases and J lost 4 bases. The V gene's germline CDR1 is MNHEY and CDR2 SMNVEV (reference sequence). This CDR3 comprises 14 residues. CDR3 in amino acids: CASNPQGAIETQYF. CDR3 bases: TGTGCCAGCAACCCACAGGGGGCCATAGAGACCCAGTACTTC.

In its sample, this clone was seen once. The V gene is TRBV21-1, the J gene TRBJ2-4; TRBD2, the table's D call, lacks a check against the DNA. TRBV21-1 has pseudogene status. CDR3 length: 14 amino acids. DNA of the CDR3: TGTGCCAGCAGCCCACGACTAGTGCTGAACATTCAGTACTTC. Translating gives CASSPRLVLNIQYF.

The chain joins TRBV18 to TRBJ2-2; a weak D match, TRBD1 (5 bases). This CDR3 has 16 residues. Per the germline V gene, CDR1 is KGHSH and CDR2 is LQKENI. The V end was cut by 0 bases, the J end by 1 base, with 9 bases between. The CDR3 bases are TGTGCCAGCTCACCACCCCAGGGATTGAACACCGGGGAGCTGTTTTTT. This encodes CASSPPQGLNTGELFF. Based on the CDR3 plus reference TRBV18 and TRBJ2-2, the full variable domain is NAGVMQNPRHLVRRRGQEARLRCSPMKGHSHVYWYRQLPEEGLKFMVYLQKENIIDESGMPKERFSAEFPKEGPSILRIQQVVRGDSAAYFCASSPPQGLNTGELFFGEGSRLTVL.

The chain recombines TRBV5-1 with TRBJ2-5; 8 positions match TRBD1. This CDR3 has 14 residues. The germline CDR1 and CDR2 sequences are SGHRS and YFSETQ. After removal of 0 bases from V and 4 bases from J, the junction contained 2 bases not matched to a gene. This CDR3 reads CASSLEGTGETQYF. CDR3 coding DNA: TGCGCCAGCAGCTTGGAGGGGACAGGAGAGACCCAGTACTTC.

The gene calls are TRBV13 and TRBJ2-7, with a possible D match to TRBD2 (5 bases). Per the germline V gene, CDR1 is PRHDT and CDR2 is FYEKMQ (reference sequence). V was shortened by 0 bases and J by 3 bases, with 12 bases between the two germline ends. The CDR3 contains 15 residues. CDR3 bases: TGTGCCAGCAGCTTAGGCGGAGGAGCAATCTACGAGCAGTACTTC. This codes for CASSLGGGAIYEQYF.